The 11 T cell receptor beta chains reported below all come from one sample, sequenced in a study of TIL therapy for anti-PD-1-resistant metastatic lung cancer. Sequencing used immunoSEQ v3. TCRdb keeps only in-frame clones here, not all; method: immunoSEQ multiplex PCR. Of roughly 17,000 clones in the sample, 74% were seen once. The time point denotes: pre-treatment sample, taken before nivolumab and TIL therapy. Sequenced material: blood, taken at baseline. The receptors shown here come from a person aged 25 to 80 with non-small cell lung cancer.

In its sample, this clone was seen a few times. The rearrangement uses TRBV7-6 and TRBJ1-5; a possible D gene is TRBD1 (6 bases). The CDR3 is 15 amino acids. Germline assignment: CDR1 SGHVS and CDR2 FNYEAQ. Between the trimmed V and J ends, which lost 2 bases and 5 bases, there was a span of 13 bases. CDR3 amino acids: CASSLRQGNYQPQHF. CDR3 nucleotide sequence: TGTGCCAGCAGCTTACGTCAGGGGAACTATCAGCCCCAGCATTTT.

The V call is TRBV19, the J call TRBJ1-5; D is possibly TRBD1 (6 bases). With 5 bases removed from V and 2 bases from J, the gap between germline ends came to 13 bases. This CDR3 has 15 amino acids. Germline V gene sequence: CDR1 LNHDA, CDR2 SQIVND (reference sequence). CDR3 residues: CASSPIRGGNQPQHF. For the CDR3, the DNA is TGTGCCAGTAGTCCAATAAGGGGGGGCAATCAGCCCCAGCATTTT.

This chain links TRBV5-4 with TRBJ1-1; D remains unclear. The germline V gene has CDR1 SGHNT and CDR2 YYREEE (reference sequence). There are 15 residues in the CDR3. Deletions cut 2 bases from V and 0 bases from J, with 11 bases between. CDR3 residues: CASSFFPRMNTEAFF. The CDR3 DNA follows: TGTGCCAGCAGCTTTTTCCCCAGGATGAACACTGAAGCTTTCTTT.

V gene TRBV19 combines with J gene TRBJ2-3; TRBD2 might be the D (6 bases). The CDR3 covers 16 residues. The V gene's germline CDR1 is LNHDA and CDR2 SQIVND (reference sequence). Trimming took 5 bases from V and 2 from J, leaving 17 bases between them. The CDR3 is CASSLLGPGDTDTQYF. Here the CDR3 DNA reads TGTGCCAGTAGTCTTCTGGGACCGGGAGACACAGATACGCAGTATTTT.

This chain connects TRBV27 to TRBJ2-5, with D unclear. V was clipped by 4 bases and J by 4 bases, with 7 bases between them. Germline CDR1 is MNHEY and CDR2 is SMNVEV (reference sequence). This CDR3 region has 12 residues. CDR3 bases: TGTGCCAGCAGTTCCCGCAGAGAGACCCAGTACTTC. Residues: CASSSRRETQYF.

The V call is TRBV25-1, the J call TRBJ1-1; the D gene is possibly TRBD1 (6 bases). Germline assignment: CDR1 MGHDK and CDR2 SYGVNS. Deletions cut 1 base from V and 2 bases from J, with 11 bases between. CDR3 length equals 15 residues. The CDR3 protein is CASSELLDRNTEAFF. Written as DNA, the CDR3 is TGTGCCAGCAGTGAATTGCTGGACAGAAACACTGAAGCTTTCTTT.

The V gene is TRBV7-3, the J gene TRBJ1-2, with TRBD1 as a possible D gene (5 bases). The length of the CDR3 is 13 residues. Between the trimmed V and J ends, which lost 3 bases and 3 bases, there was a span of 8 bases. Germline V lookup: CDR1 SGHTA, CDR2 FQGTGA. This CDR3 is CASSFQGDYGYTF. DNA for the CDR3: TGTGCCAGCAGCTTTCAGGGTGACTATGGCTACACCTTC. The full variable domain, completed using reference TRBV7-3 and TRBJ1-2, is GAGVSQTPSNKVTEKGKYVELRCDPISGHTALYWYRQSLGQGPEFLIYFQGTGAADDSGLPNDRFFAVRPEGSVSTLKIQRTERGDSAVYLCASSFQGDYGYTFGSGTRLTVV.

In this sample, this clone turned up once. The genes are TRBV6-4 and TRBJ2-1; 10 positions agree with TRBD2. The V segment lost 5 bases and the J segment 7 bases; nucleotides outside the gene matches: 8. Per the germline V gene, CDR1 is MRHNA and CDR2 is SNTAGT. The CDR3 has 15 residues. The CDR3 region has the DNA TGTGCCAGCAGTTCCCTAGCGGGGGTTGGAAATGAGCAGTTCTTC. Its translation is CASSSLAGVGNEQFF.

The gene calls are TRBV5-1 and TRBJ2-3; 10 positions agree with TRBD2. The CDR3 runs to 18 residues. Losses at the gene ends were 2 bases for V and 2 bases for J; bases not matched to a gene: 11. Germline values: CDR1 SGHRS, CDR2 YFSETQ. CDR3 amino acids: CASSFSSGGPFSTDTQYF. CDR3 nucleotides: TGCGCCAGCAGCTTTAGTAGCGGGGGGCCCTTCTCCACAGATACGCAGTATTTT.

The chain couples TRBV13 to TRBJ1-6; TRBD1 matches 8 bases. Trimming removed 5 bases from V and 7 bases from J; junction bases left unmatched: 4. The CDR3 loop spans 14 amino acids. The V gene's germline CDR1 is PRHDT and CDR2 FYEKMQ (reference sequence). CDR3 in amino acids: CASSAGQGNSPLHF. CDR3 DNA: TGTGCCAGCAGCGCAGGACAGGGAAATTCACCCCTCCACTTT.

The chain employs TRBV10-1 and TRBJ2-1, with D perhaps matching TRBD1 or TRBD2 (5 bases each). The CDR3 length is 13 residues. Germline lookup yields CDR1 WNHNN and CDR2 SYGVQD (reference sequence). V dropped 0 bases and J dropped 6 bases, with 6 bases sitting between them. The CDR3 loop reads CASSESGVNEQFF. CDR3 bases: TGCGCCAGCAGTGAGTCGGGGGTCAATGAGCAGTTCTTC.